The rows below give T cell receptor beta chains drawn from one sample of a study of regulatory T cells in long-lasting Graves disease. TCRdb used MiXCR to reprocess the multiplex PCR reads, holding one entry per CDR3 protein. The table records about 430,000 distinct CDR3 sequences, 20% to 25% of them present only once. The starting material was peripheral blood mononuclear cells (PBMCs), obtained when the disease was refractory, from a patient treated with antithyroid drugs. The origin of the receptors is a female donor with Graves disease. The CDR3 runs from the conserved cysteine through the conserved F or W. The order of the fields is J gene, V gene, clone size, CDR3 length, D gene, CDR3 protein, CDR3 DNA. D genes are given only for firm matches. Some rows mark clone size as missing; the rest say once, few, many or name a class of expanded clone.

j_gene: TRBJ2-5; v_gene: TRBV2; abundance: many; len: 14; d_gene: -; CDR3aa: CASSESGGGETQYF; CDR3nt: TGTGCCAGCAGTGAGAGCGGTGGGGGGGAGACCCAGTACTTC
j_gene: TRBJ2-7; v_gene: TRBV28; abundance: many; len: 15; d_gene: TRBD1; CDR3aa: CASSFQGTVSYEQYF; CDR3nt: TGTGCCAGCAGTTTCCAGGGGACAGTTTCCTACGAGCAGTACTTC
j_gene: TRBJ2-4; v_gene: TRBV20-1; abundance: few; len: 13; d_gene: -; CDR3aa: CSGGVLTKNIQYF; CDR3nt: TGCAGTGGAGGGGTTCTAACCAAAAACATTCAGTACTTC
j_gene: TRBJ2-5; v_gene: TRBV20-1; abundance: many; len: 12; d_gene: -; CDR3aa: CSGRGQQETQYF; CDR3nt: TGCAGTGGGCGGGGACAGCAAGAGACCCAGTACTTC
j_gene: TRBJ2-7; v_gene: TRBV28; abundance: many; len: 15; d_gene: TRBD2; CDR3aa: CASSFSAGDTYEQYF; CDR3nt: TGTGCCAGCAGTTTTAGCGCGGGAGATACCTACGAGCAGTACTTC
j_gene: TRBJ2-5; v_gene: TRBV20-1; abundance: many; len: 17; d_gene: TRBD2; CDR3aa: CSARGLAGGAIQETQYF; CDR3nt: TGCAGTGCTAGAGGTCTAGCGGGAGGCGCCATCCAAGAGACCCAGTACTTC
j_gene: TRBJ2-3; v_gene: TRBV4-1; abundance: -; len: 14; d_gene: -; CDR3aa: CASSQVGSMDTQYF; CDR3nt: TGCGCCAGCAGCCAAGTGGGTAGCATGGATACGCAGTATTTT
j_gene: TRBJ1-5; v_gene: TRBV19; abundance: few; len: 17; d_gene: TRBD1; CDR3aa: CASSIGTGERSNQPQHF; CDR3nt: TGTGCCAGTAGTATAGGGACAGGGGAGAGAAGCAATCAGCCCCAGCATTTT
j_gene: TRBJ2-7; v_gene: TRBV5-1; abundance: -; len: 15; d_gene: TRBD1; CDR3aa: CASSLEVTGGWEQYF; CDR3nt: TGCGCCAGCAGCTTGGAAGTTACAGGGGGCTGGGAGCAGTACTTC
j_gene: TRBJ2-5; v_gene: TRBV6-2/TRBV6-3; abundance: -; len: 18; d_gene: TRBD2; CDR3aa: CASSTRKEIAGLEETQYF; CDR3nt: TGTGCCAGCAGTACCAGAAAGGAAATAGCGGGTCTAGAAGAGACCCAGTACTTC
j_gene: TRBJ1-5; v_gene: TRBV30; abundance: few; len: 15; d_gene: -; CDR3aa: CAWSADGYSNQPQHF; CDR3nt: TGTGCCTGGAGTGCTGACGGGTATAGCAATCAGCCCCAGCATTTT
j_gene: TRBJ1-2; v_gene: TRBV6-1; abundance: many; len: 13; d_gene: -; CDR3aa: CASRSTANYGYTF; CDR3nt: TGTGCCAGCAGATCCACAGCTAACTATGGCTACACCTTC
j_gene: TRBJ2-5; v_gene: TRBV18; abundance: -; len: 13; d_gene: -; CDR3aa: CASSPTAQETQYF; CDR3nt: TGTGCCAGCTCACCGACAGCCCAAGAGACCCAGTACTTC
j_gene: TRBJ1-2; v_gene: TRBV7-8; abundance: -; len: 15; d_gene: -; CDR3aa: CASSPDRLANYGYTF; CDR3nt: TGTGCCAGCAGCCCCGACAGGTTAGCTAACTATGGCTACACCTTC
j_gene: TRBJ2-7; v_gene: TRBV7-9; abundance: -; len: 15; d_gene: TRBD2; CDR3aa: CASSAPGTSPYEQYF; CDR3nt: TGTGCCAGCAGCGCCCCCGGGACTAGCCCCTACGAGCAGTACTTC
j_gene: TRBJ2-5; v_gene: TRBV28; abundance: -; len: 15; d_gene: TRBD1; CDR3aa: CASSVGQGAGETQYF; CDR3nt: TGTGCCAGCAGCGTTGGACAGGGGGCGGGAGAGACCCAGTACTTC
j_gene: TRBJ1-1; v_gene: TRBV4-1; abundance: -; len: 12; d_gene: -; CDR3aa: CASSQEGYQAFF; CDR3nt: TGCGCCAGCAGCCAAGAAGGGTACCAAGCTTTCTTT
j_gene: TRBJ2-1; v_gene: TRBV10-1; abundance: -; len: 13; d_gene: -; CDR3aa: CASSDRDYNEQFF; CDR3nt: TGCGCCAGCAGTGACCGGGACTACAATGAGCAGTTCTTC
j_gene: TRBJ2-5; v_gene: TRBV30; abundance: many; len: 15; d_gene: -; CDR3aa: CAWSVGGQRTETQYF; CDR3nt: TGTGCCTGGAGTGTAGGCGGACAGCGGACGGAGACCCAGTACTTC
j_gene: TRBJ2-5; v_gene: TRBV29-1; abundance: many; len: 13; d_gene: -; CDR3aa: CSVEAGPGAPEYF; CDR3nt: TGCAGCGTTGAAGCCGGTCCAGGGGCACCGGAGTACTTC
j_gene: TRBJ1-5; v_gene: TRBV27; abundance: -; len: 15; d_gene: -; CDR3aa: CASGRSPNSNQPQHF; CDR3nt: TGTGCCAGCGGAAGGAGCCCTAATAGCAATCAGCCCCAGCATTTT
j_gene: TRBJ2-7; v_gene: TRBV5-4; abundance: few; len: 15; d_gene: TRBD2; CDR3aa: CASSSGLAASYEQYF; CDR3nt: TGTGCCAGCAGCTCCGGACTAGCGGCCTCCTACGAGCAGTACTTC
j_gene: TRBJ2-7; v_gene: TRBV9; abundance: few; len: 14; d_gene: -; CDR3aa: CASSVGGRGDEQYF; CDR3nt: TGTGCCAGCAGCGTAGGAGGCAGGGGGGACGAGCAGTACTTC
j_gene: TRBJ1-1; v_gene: TRBV5-1; abundance: -; len: 18; d_gene: -; CDR3aa: CASSPRSPPPSMNTEAFF; CDR3nt: TGCGCCAGCAGCCCCCGAAGTCCACCCCCGTCAATGAACACTGAAGCTTTCTTT
j_gene: TRBJ2-3; v_gene: TRBV6-1; abundance: -; len: 13; d_gene: -; CDR3aa: CASTRTGTDTQYF; CDR3nt: TGTGCCAGCACCCGGACAGGCACAGATACGCAGTATTTT
j_gene: TRBJ2-2; v_gene: TRBV6-5; abundance: many; len: 15; d_gene: TRBD1; CDR3aa: CASSYHRGDTGELFF; CDR3nt: TGTGCCAGCAGTTACCACAGGGGGGACACCGGGGAGCTGTTTTTT
j_gene: TRBJ1-5; v_gene: TRBV5-1; abundance: -; len: 14; d_gene: -; CDR3aa: CASSYNGGDQPQHF; CDR3nt: TGCGCCAGCAGCTACAACGGTGGGGATCAGCCCCAGCATTTT
j_gene: TRBJ1-4; v_gene: TRBV6-1; abundance: -; len: 15; d_gene: -; CDR3aa: CASDGTATTNEKLFF; CDR3nt: TGTGCCAGCGACGGGACGGCGACAACTAATGAAAAACTGTTTTTT
j_gene: TRBJ1-2; v_gene: TRBV5-4; abundance: -; len: 17; d_gene: -; CDR3aa: CVSSLKTGGQPTLGYTF; CDR3nt: TGTGTCAGCAGCTTGAAGACGGGAGGCCAGCCCACTCTTGGCTACACCTTC
j_gene: TRBJ1-1; v_gene: TRBV5-4; abundance: -; len: 18; d_gene: TRBD1; CDR3aa: CASSLERQGVSWNTEAFF; CDR3nt: TGTGCCAGCAGCTTGGAACGACAGGGGGTGAGTTGGAACACTGAAGCTTTCTTT
j_gene: TRBJ2-5; v_gene: TRBV9; abundance: many; len: 13; d_gene: -; CDR3aa: CASSTSGGETQYF; CDR3nt: TGTGCCAGCAGCACGTCAGGTGGAGAGACCCAGTACTTC
j_gene: TRBJ2-1; v_gene: TRBV28; abundance: -; len: 15; d_gene: TRBD2; CDR3aa: CASSFGLAGFNEQFF; CDR3nt: TGTGCCAGCAGTTTCGGGCTAGCGGGATTCAATGAGCAGTTCTTC
j_gene: TRBJ2-3; v_gene: TRBV28; abundance: -; len: 15; d_gene: TRBD2; CDR3aa: CASSLAGAGADTQYF; CDR3nt: TGTGCCAGCAGTTTAGCGGGAGCCGGAGCAGATACGCAGTATTTT
j_gene: TRBJ1-1; v_gene: TRBV28; abundance: many; len: 13; d_gene: -; CDR3aa: CASIPERTTEAFF; CDR3nt: TGTGCCAGCATCCCGGAACGAACAACTGAAGCTTTCTTT
j_gene: TRBJ1-1; v_gene: TRBV5-1; abundance: many; len: 15; d_gene: TRBD1; CDR3aa: CASSIETGFLTEAFF; CDR3nt: TGCGCCAGCAGCATCGAGACAGGGTTTCTGACTGAAGCTTTCTTT
j_gene: TRBJ2-2; v_gene: TRBV9; abundance: few; len: 16; d_gene: TRBD2; CDR3aa: CASSPLAGINTGELFF; CDR3nt: TGTGCCAGCAGCCCCTTAGCGGGAATAAACACCGGGGAGCTGTTTTTT
j_gene: TRBJ2-2; v_gene: TRBV3-1; abundance: -; len: 11; d_gene: -; CDR3aa: CASRHIGELFF; CDR3nt: TGTGCCAGCAGGCATATCGGGGAGCTGTTTTTT
j_gene: TRBJ2-7; v_gene: TRBV5-1; abundance: few; len: 15; d_gene: -; CDR3aa: CASSLVAGELYEQYF; CDR3nt: TGCGCCAGCAGCTTGGTGGCAGGGGAGTTATACGAGCAGTACTTC
j_gene: TRBJ2-6; v_gene: TRBV28; abundance: many; len: 15; d_gene: -; CDR3aa: CASTGGGIGANVLTF; CDR3nt: TGTGCCAGCACCGGCGGAGGGATCGGGGCCAACGTCCTGACTTTC
j_gene: TRBJ1-5; v_gene: TRBV15; abundance: -; len: 16; d_gene: -; CDR3aa: CATSREYSGGNQPQHF; CDR3nt: TGTGCCACCAGCAGAGAATATTCGGGAGGCAATCAGCCCCAGCATTTT
j_gene: TRBJ2-1; v_gene: TRBV7-3; abundance: few; len: 15; d_gene: -; CDR3aa: CASSLYSNTYNEQFF; CDR3nt: TGTGCCAGCAGCTTATATTCTAACACCTACAATGAGCAGTTCTTC
j_gene: TRBJ2-6; v_gene: TRBV6-1; abundance: few; len: 18; d_gene: TRBD2; CDR3aa: CASSAWTSGPSGANVLTF; CDR3nt: TGTGCCAGCAGTGCCTGGACTAGTGGTCCCTCTGGGGCCAACGTCCTGACTTTC